This T cell receptor (beta chain) was identified during a study of blood T cell repertoires in COVID-19. Only in-frame clones appear in the TCRdb table, and some are missing; sequencing was by immunoSEQ multiplex PCR. The top ten clones hold over 4% of a sample with roughly 330,000 clones, 87% of them seen once. V dropped 4 bases and J dropped 4 bases, with 5 bases sitting between them. CDR1 is SNHLY and CDR2 is FYNNEI in the germline V gene. This CDR3 spans 13 amino acids. Participants were placed into cohorts based on the clinical history they reported. The sample holds a few counts of this clone. The rearrangement uses TRBV2 and TRBJ1-6, with D unresolved. Sequencing was done on a sample of PBMCs or T cells enriched from blood (not recorded which). This TCR came from a woman aged 25 to 45 who had recovered from COVID-19. CDR3 nucleotide sequence: TGTGCCAGCAGTGTCCAGTATAATTCACCCCTCCACTTT. As protein: CASSVQYNSPLHF.